These 24 T cell receptor beta chains originate from one sample sequenced in a study of long-term antiretroviral therapy in people with HIV. Survey-level immunoSEQ v3.0 assays were run. The protocol was immunoSEQ multiplex PCR, while the TCRdb copy is restricted to in-frame clones and leaves out a portion. The table includes around 6,400 clones, roughly 80% detected once. The specimen comprised unsorted PBMCs, sampled 0.5 years before starting antiretroviral therapy. These receptors all come from a middle-aged man with HIV.

The chain couples TRBV5-6 to TRBJ2-7; 7 positions agree with TRBD1. V trimming: 0 bases; J trimming: 9 bases; junction bases outside the gene matches: 12. Germline CDR1 is SGHDT and CDR2 is YYEEEE. The CDR3 length is 15 residues. CDR3: CASSLGAGGTRGQYF. The DNA for the CDR3 is TGTGCCAGCAGCTTGGGGGCAGGGGGAACCCGGGGGCAGTACTTC.

The chain employs TRBV5-1 and TRBJ2-6; 7 bases are a match to TRBD2. V was pared by 4 bases and J by 2 bases, with 3 bases of the junction left unmatched. Per germline, CDR1 SGHRS and CDR2 YFSETQ. The CDR3 has 15 residues. As DNA, the CDR3 is TGCGCCAGCAGCCGGGGAGGGACTGGGGCCAACGTCCTGACTTTC. Translating gives CASSRGGTGANVLTF. The entire variable domain, with the rest obtained from reference TRBV5-1 and TRBJ2-6, is as follows: KAGVTQTPRYLIKTRGQQVTLSCSPISGHRSVSWYQQTPGQGLQFLFEYFSETQRNKGNFPGRFSGRQFSNSRSEMNVSTLELGDSALYLCASSRGGTGANVLTFGAGSRLTVL.

The chain links TRBV4-3 to TRBJ1-5, with D uncertain. The CDR3 is made up of 16 amino acids. Trimming took off 3 bases at V and 4 bases at J, with 16 bases between the two ends. Germline CDR1 is LGHNA and CDR2 is YSLEER. This CDR3 reads CASSQTVSDINQPQHF. CDR3 DNA sequence: TGCGCCAGCAGCCAGACGGTTTCCGATATTAATCAGCCCCAGCATTTT.

CDR3 bases: TGTGCCAGCACCCGTTCGGGTCATAGGGCCGAGCAGTACTTC. It translates to CASTRSGHRAEQYF. V usage is TRBV28 and J usage is TRBJ2-7; no firm D call. Trimming stripped 7 bases from V and 6 bases from J, with 19 bases between. The CDR3 consists of 14 residues. The V gene's germline CDR1 is MDHEN and CDR2 SYDVKM.

The chain uses TRBV4-3 and TRBJ2-1; D perhaps matches TRBD1 (5 bases). The germline gives CDR1 LGHNA, CDR2 YSLEER. V shed 0 bases and J shed 10 bases, with 13 bases lying between them. CDR3 length: 14 residues. The CDR3 here is CASSQEDGHGEQFF. The CDR3 bases are TGCGCCAGCAGCCAAGAAGACGGACACGGGGAGCAGTTCTTC.

In DNA, the CDR3 is TGTGCCATCAGTGAGTTTGGACAGCAGAACTATGGCTACACCTTC. Its protein product is CAISEFGQQNYGYTF. This chain links TRBV10-3 with TRBJ1-2; the D gene is possibly TRBD1 (6 bases). V lost 1 base and J lost 2, with 11 bases in between. The CDR3 has 15 amino acids. The germline V gene encodes CDR1 ENHRY and CDR2 SYGVKD.

The chain carries TRBV6-5 and TRBJ2-7; D remains unclear. V gave up 0 bases and J gave up 0 bases, with 12 bases separating them. Germline CDR1 MNHEY, CDR2 SVGAGI. The CDR3 has 16 amino acids. The CDR3 nucleotides are TGTGCCAGCAGTTACTCCCGCCTTGCGGACTCCTACGAGCAGTACTTC. The encoded protein is CASSYSRLADSYEQYF.

In its sample, this clone ranks as medium-sized. The chain couples TRBV21-1 to TRBJ1-1; the listed D gene, TRBD1, was not tested against the DNA. TRBV21-1 is annotated as a pseudogene. The length of the CDR3 is 15 residues. CDR3 coding DNA: TGTGCCAGCAGCGGGCACCGGGACACCTACACTGAAGCTTTCTTT. As protein: CASSGHRDTYTEAFF.

The CDR3 nucleotides are TGTGCCAGCAGTTATTACCTAGCGGCAGATACGCAGTATTTT. Encoded protein: CASSYYLAADTQYF. The chain recombines TRBV6-5 with TRBJ2-3; 7 bases are shared with TRBD2. Germline lookup yields CDR1 MNHEY and CDR2 SVGAGI. J lost 4 bases, V lost 3 bases, and 4 bases had no gene match. The CDR3 has 14 amino acids.

The V and J genes are TRBV19 and TRBJ1-2; D not certain. Germline V gene sequence: CDR1 LNHDA, CDR2 SQIVND (reference sequence). V gave up 4 bases and J gave up 5 bases, with 14 bases separating them. The CDR3 consists of 14 residues. The CDR3 nucleotides read TGTGCCAGTAGTACGGGGAAGCGCGATTATGGCTACACCTTC. Protein: CASSTGKRDYGYTF. Looking up the rest from reference TRBV19 and TRBJ1-2 gives the full variable domain: DGGITQSPKYLFRKEGQNVTLSCEQNLNHDAMYWYRQDPGQGLRLIYYSQIVNDFQKGDIAEGYSVSREKKESFPLTVTSAQKNPTAFYLCASSTGKRDYGYTFGSGTRLTVV.

The chain couples TRBV25-1 to TRBJ1-2, with 7 bases lining up with TRBD1. The length of the CDR3 is 12 residues. Germline assignment: CDR1 MGHDK and CDR2 SYGVNS. Trimming took 6 bases from V and 4 from J; bases not matched to a gene: 2. The CDR3 sequence: CASSTGAYGYTF. CDR3 DNA sequence: TGTGCCAGCAGCACAGGGGCCTATGGCTACACCTTC.

The chain recombines TRBV23-1 with TRBJ1-5, with 7 bases aligning to TRBD1. TRBV23-1 is flagged as an ORF with uncertain function. Germline trimming cut 9 bases from V and 9 bases from J; bases unmatched to any gene: 8. This CDR3 spans 12 amino acids. CDR3 sequence: CARQGPGGPQHF. CDR3 nucleotides: TGCGCCAGACAGGGGCCCGGGGGGCCCCAGCATTTT.

By sample fraction, this clone is hyperexpanded. The chain employs TRBV9 and TRBJ1-2; 8 nucleotides align to TRBD1. This CDR3 contains 17 residues. Looked up from germline, CDR1 is SGDLS and CDR2 is YYNGEE. The ends lost 0 bases at V and 3 bases at J; junction bases unmatched: 10. CDR3 sequence: CASSVEAGGAGYYGYTF. The CDR3 DNA sequence: TGTGCCAGCAGCGTAGAGGCAGGGGGCGCCGGCTACTATGGCTACACCTTC.

The gene calls are TRBV9 and TRBJ2-1; D is possibly TRBD1 (5 bases). Germline V gene lookup returns CDR1 SGDLS and CDR2 YYNGEE. This CDR3 has 13 residues. V lost 0 bases, J lost 5 bases, and 6 bases lay in between. The CDR3 reads CASSVGQNNEQFF. In DNA, the CDR3 is TGTGCCAGCAGCGTAGGACAGAACAATGAGCAGTTCTTC. The variable domain in full, with the rest retrieved from reference TRBV9 and TRBJ2-1, is DSGVTQTPKHLITATGQRVTLRCSPRSGDLSVYWYQQSLDQGLQFLIQYYNGEERAKGNILERFSAQQFPDLHSELNLSSLELGDSALYFCASSVGQNNEQFFGPGTRLTVL.

The CDR3 sequence is CASSLDRNYGYTF. For the CDR3, the DNA is TGTGCCAGCAGCTTAGACAGGAACTATGGCTACACCTTC. The chain has TRBV5-5 and TRBJ1-2; D is possibly TRBD1 (6 bases). The germline CDR1 and CDR2 sequences are SGHKS and YYEKEE (reference sequence). The CDR3 consists of 13 residues. V gave up 2 bases and J gave up 2 bases, with 7 bases separating them. The variable domain in full, with the rest retrieved from reference TRBV5-5 and TRBJ1-2, is DAGVTQSPTHLIKTRGQQVTLRCSPISGHKSVSWYQQVLGQGPQFIFQYYEKEERGRGNFPDRFSARQFPNYSSELNVNALLLGDSALYLCASSLDRNYGYTFGSGTRLTVV.

The rearrangement uses TRBV6-5 and TRBJ2-1; 10 nucleotides match TRBD1. CDR3 length: 16 residues. Germline V gene lookup returns CDR1 MNHEY and CDR2 SVGAGI. V was pared by 1 base and J by 8 bases, with 8 bases of the junction left unmatched. CDR3 in DNA: TGTGCCAGCAGTTACTTCCCGGGACAGGGGAACCATGAGCAGTTCTTC. It is translated as CASSYFPGQGNHEQFF.

V is TRBV10-3 and J is TRBJ1-6, with 7 bases fitting TRBD1. Germline CDR1 reads ENHRY; CDR2 reads SYGVKD. The length of the CDR3 is 16 residues. Trimming took 6 bases from V and 7 from J; bases not matched to a gene: 12. CDR3 DNA: TGTGCCATCAGAGCCTCCTCAGGGGGAGGAAATTCACCCCTCCACTTT. It specifies CAIRASSGGGNSPLHF.

The chain recombines TRBV30 with TRBJ2-1, with TRBD2 matching 7 bases. V dropped 4 bases and J dropped 5; count of bases not matched to a gene: 8. The germline V gene encodes CDR1 GTSNPN and CDR2 SVGIG (reference sequence). The CDR3 runs to 14 residues. Here the CDR3 DNA reads TGTGCCTGGAATCAACTAGCGTCTGACAATGAGCAGTTCTTC. It translates to CAWNQLASDNEQFF. Full variable domain (rest looked up from reference TRBV30 and TRBJ2-1): SQTIHQWPATLVQPVGSPLSLECTVEGTSNPNLYWYRQAAGRGLQLLFYSVGIGQISSEVPQNLSASRPQDRQFILSSKKLLLSDSGFYLCAWNQLASDNEQFFGPGTRLTVL.

This chain links TRBV9 with TRBJ1-1; D call uncertain. Germline V lookup: CDR1 SGDLS, CDR2 YYNGEE. This CDR3 contains 14 residues. Trimming took 4 bases from V and 0 from J, leaving 10 bases between them. CDR3 residues: CASSPSEVNTEAFF. The CDR3 region has the DNA TGTGCCAGCAGCCCTAGTGAGGTGAACACTGAAGCTTTCTTT.

The rearrangement uses TRBV6-1 and TRBJ2-7, with D possibly matching TRBD2 (6 bases). Germline lookup yields CDR1 MNHNS and CDR2 SASEGT. The length of the CDR3 is 15 residues. The V end lost 5 bases, the J end lost 6 bases, and 20 bases lay between the germline ends. CDR3 sequence: CASSPLIGGRSEQYF. The CDR3, as DNA: TGTGCCAGCAGTCCTCTTATAGGAGGGAGGTCCGAGCAGTACTTC.

The rearrangement links TRBV7-2 to TRBJ2-7; 7 bases line up with TRBD1. CDR1 and CDR2 (germline): SGHTA, FQGNSA. There are 16 residues in the CDR3. V shed 2 bases, J shed 0 bases, and the junction held 7 bases outside the gene matches. This CDR3 is CASSLRLQGSSYEQYF. CDR3 DNA: TGTGCCAGCAGCTTACGGTTACAGGGGAGCTCCTACGAGCAGTACTTC. Combining the CDR3 with reference TRBV7-2 and TRBJ2-7 gives the whole variable domain GAGVSQSPSNKVTEKGKDVELRCDPISGHTALYWYRQSLGQGLEFLIYFQGNSAPDKSGLPSDRFSAERTGGSVSTLTIQRTQQEDSAVYLCASSLRLQGSSYEQYFGPGTRLTVT.

This sequence joins TRBV25-1 and TRBJ2-3; D is uncertain. There are 16 residues in the CDR3. V was shortened by 2 bases and J by 3 bases, with 15 bases between the two germline ends. Germline V gives CDR1 MGHDK, CDR2 SYGVNS. The CDR3 loop is CASSELGLVATDTQYF. The CDR3 DNA reads TGTGCCAGCAGTGAACTAGGGTTAGTCGCAACAGATACGCAGTATTTT. The full variable domain, in which reference TRBV25-1 and TRBJ2-3 provide the parts outside the CDR3, is EADIYQTPRYLVIGTGKKITLECSQTMGHDKMYWYQQDPGMELHLIHYSYGVNSTEKGDLSSESTVSRIRTEHFPLTLESARPSHTSQYLCASSELGLVATDTQYFGPGTRLTVL.

This chain joins TRBV7-8 and TRBJ2-7; D possibly corresponds to TRBD1 (5 bases). The CDR3 runs to 15 residues. The V gene's germline CDR1 is SGHVS and CDR2 FQNEAQ. V was clipped by 1 base and J by 3 bases, with 13 bases between them. The CDR3 nucleotides read TGTGCCAGCAGCTTAGTTGACGCAGGGATCTACGAGCAGTACTTC. Its translation: CASSLVDAGIYEQYF.

The chain uses TRBV28 and TRBJ1-4; a possible D gene is TRBD1 (6 bases). CDR1 and CDR2 (germline): MDHEN, SYDVKM. Trimming left V 0 bases short and J 3 bases short, with 14 bases between. The CDR3 has 17 residues. In DNA form, the CDR3 reads TGTGCCAGCAGTTTATGGGACAGCCCTGCACCTAATGAAAAACTGTTTTTT. It encodes CASSLWDSPAPNEKLFF.